These T cell receptor beta chains were read from a single sample in a study of T-cell memory formation after mild COVID-19. TCRdb re-derived calls from the 5' RACE reads in MiXCR, one entry per CDR3 protein. The sample has fewer than 200,000 distinct CDR3 sequences; about 18% are singletons. The sample was PBMCs or a T cell subset sorted from them (not recorded which). The receptor source for this set is a man between 18 and 35 years old who had mild COVID-19 (a few samples of this study predate the infection). Cell type and time point are not known. Each CDR3 is given with its conserved first and last residue.

j_gene,v_gene,CDR3aa
TRBJ1-5,TRBV7-2,CASSRDRGYQPQHF
TRBJ2-2,TRBV7-3,CASSYQGTPVGELFF
TRBJ1-3,TRBV5-1,CASSFGGSDSGNTIYF
TRBJ2-3,TRBV9,CASSGLGLAQDTQYF
TRBJ2-1,TRBV11-3,CASSLEEYNEQFF
TRBJ1-1,TRBV25-1,CASLPSTGSGTEAFF
TRBJ1-1,TRBV7-8,CASSLARRSRGTEAFF
TRBJ2-4,TRBV9,CASSALTGGMNIQYF
TRBJ2-7,TRBV6-5,CASSSKGRANEQYF
TRBJ2-1,TRBV12-3/TRBV12-4,CASSLRASGGGEQFF